This T cell receptor (beta chain) was identified in a study of T cell repertoires in cytomegalovirus infection. TCRdb re-called the reads through MiXCR, storing one row per CDR3 protein. The table includes around 740,000 distinct CDR3 sequences, less than 40% detected once. The receptor was derived from a human donor in good health (CMV status not recorded). Some clones in this sample may be carry-over from other donors' samples. Sequenced material: PBMCs.

In nucleotides, the CDR3 is TGTGCCAGCAGCGTAGGGGCCAGGGGGGAGACCCAGTACTTC. It translates to CASSVGARGETQYF. The chain uses TRBV9 and TRBJ2-5; 7 bases are shared with TRBD1. With V trimmed by 0 bases and J by 5 bases, 4 bases remained unmatched. The CDR3 extends over 14 amino acids. CDR1 and CDR2 (germline): SGDLS, YYNGEE.